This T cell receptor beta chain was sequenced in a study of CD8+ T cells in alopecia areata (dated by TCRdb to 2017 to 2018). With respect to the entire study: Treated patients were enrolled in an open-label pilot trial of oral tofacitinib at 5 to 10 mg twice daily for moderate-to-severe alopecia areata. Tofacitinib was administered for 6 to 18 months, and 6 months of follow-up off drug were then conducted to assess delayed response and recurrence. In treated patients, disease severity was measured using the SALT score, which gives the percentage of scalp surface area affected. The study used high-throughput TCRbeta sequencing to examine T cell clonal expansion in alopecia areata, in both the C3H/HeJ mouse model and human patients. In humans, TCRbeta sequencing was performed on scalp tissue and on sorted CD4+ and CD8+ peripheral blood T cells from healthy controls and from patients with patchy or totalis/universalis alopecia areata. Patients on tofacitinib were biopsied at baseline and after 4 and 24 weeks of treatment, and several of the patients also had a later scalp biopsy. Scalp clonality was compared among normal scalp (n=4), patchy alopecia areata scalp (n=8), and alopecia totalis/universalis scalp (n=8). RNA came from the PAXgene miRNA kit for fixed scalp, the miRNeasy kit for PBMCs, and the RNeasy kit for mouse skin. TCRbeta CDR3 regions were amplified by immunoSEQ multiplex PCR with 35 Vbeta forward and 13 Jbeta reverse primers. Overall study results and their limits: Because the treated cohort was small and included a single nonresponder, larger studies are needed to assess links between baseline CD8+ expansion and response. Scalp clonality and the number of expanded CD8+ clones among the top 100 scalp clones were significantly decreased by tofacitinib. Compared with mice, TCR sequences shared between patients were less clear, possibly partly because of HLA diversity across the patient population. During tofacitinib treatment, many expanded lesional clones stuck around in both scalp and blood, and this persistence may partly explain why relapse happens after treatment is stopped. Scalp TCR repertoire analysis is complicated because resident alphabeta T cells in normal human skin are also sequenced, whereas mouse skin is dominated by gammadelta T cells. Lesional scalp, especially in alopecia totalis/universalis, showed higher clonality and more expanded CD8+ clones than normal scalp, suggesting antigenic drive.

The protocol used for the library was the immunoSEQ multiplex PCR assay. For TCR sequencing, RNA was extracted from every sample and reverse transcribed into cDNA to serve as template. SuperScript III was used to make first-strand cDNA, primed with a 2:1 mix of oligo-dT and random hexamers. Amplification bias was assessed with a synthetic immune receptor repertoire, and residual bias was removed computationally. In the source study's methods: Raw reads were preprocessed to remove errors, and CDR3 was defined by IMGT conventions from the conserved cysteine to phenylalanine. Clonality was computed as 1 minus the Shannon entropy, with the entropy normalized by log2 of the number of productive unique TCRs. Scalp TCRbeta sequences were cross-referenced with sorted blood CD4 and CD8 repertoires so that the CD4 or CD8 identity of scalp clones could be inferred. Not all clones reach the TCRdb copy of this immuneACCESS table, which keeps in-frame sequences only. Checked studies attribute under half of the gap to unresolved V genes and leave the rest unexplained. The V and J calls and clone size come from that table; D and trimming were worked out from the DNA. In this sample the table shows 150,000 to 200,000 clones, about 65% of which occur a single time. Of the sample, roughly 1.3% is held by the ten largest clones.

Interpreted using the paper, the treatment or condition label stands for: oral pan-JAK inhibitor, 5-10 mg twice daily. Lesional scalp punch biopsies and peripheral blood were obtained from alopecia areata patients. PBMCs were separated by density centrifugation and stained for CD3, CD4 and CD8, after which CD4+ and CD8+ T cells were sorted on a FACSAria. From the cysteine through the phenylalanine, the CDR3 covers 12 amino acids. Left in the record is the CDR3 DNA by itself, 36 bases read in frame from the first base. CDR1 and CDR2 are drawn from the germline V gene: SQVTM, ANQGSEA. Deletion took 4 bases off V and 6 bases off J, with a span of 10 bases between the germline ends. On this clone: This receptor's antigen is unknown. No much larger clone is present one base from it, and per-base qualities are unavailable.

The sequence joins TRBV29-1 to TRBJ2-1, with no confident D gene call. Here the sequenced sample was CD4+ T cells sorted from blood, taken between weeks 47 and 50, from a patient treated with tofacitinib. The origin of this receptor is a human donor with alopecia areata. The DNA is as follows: TGCAGCGTTGTCCGCGGCTCCAATGAGCAGTTCTTC. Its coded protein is CSVVRGSNEQFF.